A selection of T cell receptor beta chains follows, all from one sample in a study of human T cells and chemical hapten exposure. TCRdb reprocessed the RACE reads with MiXCR, giving one entry per CDR3 protein. The sample records approximately 400,000 distinct CDR3 sequences, 4% to 5.5% being singletons. This specimen was whole blood, taken in connection with sensitization to the hapten diphenylcyclopropenone (DPC). The receptors originated from a woman aged 50 to 60 with alopecia areata. Some clones in this sample may be carry-over from other donors' samples. Each CDR3 is given with its conserved first and last residue. D genes are given only for firm matches. Clone size is not always given. Where it is, it says once, few, many or a class for expanded clones.

len | j_gene | d_gene | v_gene | abundance | CDR3nt | CDR3aa
15 | TRBJ2-2 | - | TRBV20-1 | - | TGCAGTGCTAGAGATCTGAGGGCCGACACCGGGGAGCTGTTTTTT | CSARDLRADTGELFF
16 | TRBJ2-4 | - | TRBV11-2 | - | TGTGCCAGCAGCCCCCCTCCCTTGGTAGCCAAAAACATTCAGTACTTC | CASSPPPLVAKNIQYF
14 | TRBJ1-1 | - | TRBV5-4 | - | TGTGCCAGCATCAGAGACTCGGGGAACACTGAAGCTTTCTTT | CASIRDSGNTEAFF
12 | TRBJ2-1 | - | TRBV24-1 | many | TGTGCCACCAGTGATCTGACTAGTGAGCAGTTCTTC | CATSDLTSEQFF
19 | TRBJ2-3 | - | TRBV7-8 | many | TGTGCCAGCAGCTTATATCGGTTTGTTAATGGCGGGAACAGAGATACGCAGTATTTT | CASSLYRFVNGGNRDTQYF
13 | TRBJ2-7 | TRBD2 | TRBV29-1 | many | TGCAGCTCCAGGACTAGCGGATCTTACGAGCAGTACTTC | CSSRTSGSYEQYF
12 | TRBJ1-2 | - | TRBV28 | - | TGTGCCAGCAGTCAAGACAGTCCTGGCTACACCTTC | CASSQDSPGYTF
16 | TRBJ2-1 | - | TRBV7-3 | many | TGTGCCAGCAGCTTACCCGCGGGGAGCTCCTACAATGAGCAGTTCTTC | CASSLPAGSSYNEQFF
15 | TRBJ2-5 | TRBD2 | TRBV28 | many | TGTGCCAGCAGTCGGACTAGCGGGAGTAGAAAGACCCAGTACTTC | CASSRTSGSRKTQYF
13 | TRBJ2-7 | - | TRBV5-6 | many | TGTGCCAGCAGCCACGGAACGACCTACGAGCAGTACTTC | CASSHGTTYEQYF
14 | TRBJ2-5 | - | TRBV7-9 | few | TGTGCCAGCAGCTTAGCGCTCAAACAGGAGACCCAGTACTTC | CASSLALKQETQYF
15 | TRBJ2-7 | TRBD1 | TRBV11-2 | many | TGTGCCAGCAGCTTCGGGACAGGACTTTCCTACGAGCAGTACTTC | CASSFGTGLSYEQYF
15 | TRBJ2-1 | TRBD2 | TRBV25-1 | many | TGTGCCAGCAGTGCAGCTAGCGGTAGCTACAATGAGCAGTTCTTC | CASSAASGSYNEQFF
16 | TRBJ2-1 | TRBD2 | TRBV7-2 | - | TGTGCCAGCAGCCAACCAGGGACTAGCGGGAGGGATGAGCAGTTCTTC | CASSQPGTSGRDEQFF
15 | TRBJ1-1 | TRBD1 | TRBV9 | many | TGTGCCAGCAGCGTAGATGGACAGGGGGCCACTGAAGCTTTCTTT | CASSVDGQGATEAFF
14 | TRBJ2-6 | - | TRBV20-1 | - | TGCAGTGCTAGGGGGGGTACTGGGGCCAACGTCCTGACTTTC | CSARGGTGANVLTF
14 | TRBJ1-1 | - | TRBV6-5 | many | TGTGCCAGCAGTTATAGTCAGGGAAACACTGAAGCTTTCTTT | CASSYSQGNTEAFF
10 | TRBJ1-5 | - | TRBV27 | many | TGTGCCAGCGGCCATCAGCCCCAGCATTTT | CASGHQPQHF
14 | TRBJ1-1 | - | TRBV11-2 | many | TGTGCCAGCAGCTTAGTCATAAGGAACACTGAAGCTTTCTTT | CASSLVIRNTEAFF
14 | TRBJ2-1 | - | TRBV28 | many | TGTGCCAGCCTACGGGGGGCCTCCTACAATGAGCAGTTCTTC | CASLRGASYNEQFF
16 | TRBJ1-6 | - | TRBV6-5 | many | TGTGCCAGCAGTTACTCGAGCGGGGGTGGCGATTCACCCCTCCACTTT | CASSYSSGGGDSPLHF
19 | TRBJ2-7 | TRBD1 | TRBV27 | many | TGTGCCAGCAGTTTATCCGGTGTCCTGTCGACAGGGGTCTCCTACGAGCAGTACTTC | CASSLSGVLSTGVSYEQYF
14 | TRBJ2-7 | - | TRBV6-5 | many | TGTGCCAGCAAGCAGGGAACTTGGGCTCTCGAGCAGTACTTC | CASKQGTWALEQYF
13 | TRBJ2-7 | - | TRBV28 | many | TGTGCCAGCAGTTTAGGGGGGAACTACGAGCAGTACTTC | CASSLGGNYEQYF
14 | TRBJ2-5 | - | TRBV11-3 | many | TGTGCCAGCAGCTCAACGAGAGGCGGAGAGACCCAGTACTTC | CASSSTRGGETQYF